Shown below are 31 T cell receptor beta chains from a single sample sequenced in a study of OX40 agonist ivuxolimab in advanced cancers. Library preparation employed the immunoSEQ multiplex PCR assay. What TCRdb holds here is the immuneACCESS table cut down to in-frame rearrangements. Part of the clones is not present; checked against another copy, under half of the missing clones reflect an unresolved V gene, and the others are unexplained. The sample profile shows roughly 74,000 clones; approximately 87% of them were found once. 0.45% to 0.7% of the sample belongs to the ten largest clones. Sequencing was performed on CD4+ or CD8+ T cells sorted from blood, taken in a trial of the OX40 agonist ivuxolimab. The receptors shown here come from an adult with an advanced solid tumor such as melanoma, head and neck, liver or kidney cancer.

The rearrangement links TRBV25-1 to TRBJ2-1; 8 bases line up with TRBD2. J lost 10 bases, V lost 2 bases, and 10 bases had no gene match. CDR1 and CDR2 (germline): MGHDK, SYGVNS. The CDR3 has 15 amino acids. The DNA of the CDR3 is TGTGCCAGCAGTGAAGGCCCAGCGGGAGTCCGCGAGCAGTTCTTC. Amino acid sequence: CASSEGPAGVREQFF.

The chain joins TRBV30 to TRBJ2-1, with no clear D. Deletions cut 1 base from V and 7 bases from J, with 5 bases between. CDR1 is GTSNPN and CDR2 is SVGIG in the germline V gene (reference sequence). This CDR3 spans 11 amino acids. The CDR3 coding sequence is TGTGCCTGGAGTGGTGTTAATGAGCAGTTCTTC. Its protein is CAWSGVNEQFF. The full variable domain, with the rest looked up from reference TRBV30 and TRBJ2-1, is SQTIHQWPATLVQPVGSPLSLECTVEGTSNPNLYWYRQAAGRGLQLLFYSVGIGQISSEVPQNLSASRPQDRQFILSSKKLLLSDSGFYLCAWSGVNEQFFGPGTRLTVL.

V is TRBV28 and J is TRBJ1-3; 8 bases line up with TRBD1. The V gene end was trimmed by 7 bases and the J gene end by 13 bases; junction bases not matched to a gene: 12. The CDR3 is made up of 13 amino acids. The germline gives CDR1 MDHEN, CDR2 SYDVKM. CDR3 residues: CASIGQGFGPIYF. DNA for the CDR3: TGTGCCAGCATAGGACAGGGATTCGGGCCGATATATTTT.

The chain couples TRBV19 to TRBJ1-5; a weak D match, TRBD1 (6 bases). V lost 1 base to trimming and J lost 6 bases, with 10 bases between them. CDR3 size: 14 residues. Germline assignment: CDR1 LNHDA and CDR2 SQIVND (reference sequence). The CDR3 DNA sequence: TGTGCCAGTAGTATAGGGGTAGGGGGTCAGCCCCAGCATTTT. Translated: CASSIGVGGQPQHF.

The chain has TRBV4-1 and TRBJ1-2; tentative D call: TRBD1 (5 bases). The V gene's germline CDR1 is MGHRA and CDR2 YSYEKL. The CDR3 totals 13 residues. Between the trimmed V and J ends, which lost 4 bases and 2 bases, there was a span of 8 bases. The CDR3 DNA reads TGCGCCAGCAGCCCCGCAGGGAACTATGGCTACACCTTC. Translating gives CASSPAGNYGYTF.

V usage is TRBV18 and J usage is TRBJ2-7; D may be TRBD1 or TRBD2 (7 bases each). There are 14 residues in the CDR3. Germline V gene data show CDR1 as KGHSH and CDR2 as LQKENI. Trimming took 5 bases from V and 6 from J, leaving 17 bases between them. This chain's CDR3 is CASSTDREGGEQYF. The CDR3, as DNA: TGTGCCAGCTCAACTGACAGGGAGGGGGGCGAGCAGTACTTC.

The chain combines TRBV7-9 with TRBJ2-7, with 14 bases identical to TRBD2. The V segment lost 5 bases and the J segment 2 bases; nucleotides outside the gene matches: 2. The CDR3 sequence is 15 residues long. Germline V gene data show CDR1 as SEHNR and CDR2 as FQNEAQ (reference sequence). The CDR3, as DNA: TGTGCCAGCAGCGTGACTAGCGGGAGGGCCTACGAGCAGTACTTC. Its protein product is CASSVTSGRAYEQYF.

CDR3 sequence: CASSFQTDPYEKLFF. The CDR3 bases are TGTGCCAGCAGCTTTCAGACTGATCCCTATGAAAAACTGTTTTTT. The chain combines TRBV5-6 with TRBJ1-4; D is ambiguous. Germline V gene lookup returns CDR1 SGHDT and CDR2 YYEEEE. The ends were cut back, 2 bases at V and 6 bases at J, with 14 bases in the middle. This CDR3 is built from 15 residues.

The chain joins TRBV18 to TRBJ2-5, with D unclear. The V end was cut by 3 bases, the J end by 3 bases, with 5 bases between. The germline CDR1 and CDR2 sequences are KGHSH and LQKENI. There are 12 residues in the CDR3. The CDR3 loop is CASSPYEETQYF. CDR3 DNA sequence: TGTGCCAGCTCACCTTATGAAGAGACCCAGTACTTC. Looking up the rest from reference TRBV18 and TRBJ2-5 gives the full variable domain: NAGVMQNPRHLVRRRGQEARLRCSPMKGHSHVYWYRQLPEEGLKFMVYLQKENIIDESGMPKERFSAEFPKEGPSILRIQQVVRGDSAAYFCASSPYEETQYFGPGTRLLVL.

CDR3 in amino acids: CAWSARGLGNTIYF. The DNA of the CDR3 is TGTGCCTGGAGTGCAAGGGGGCTCGGAAACACCATATATTTT. This chain links TRBV30 with TRBJ1-3; 7 bases match TRBD1. The CDR3 spans 14 residues. Germline-derived CDR1 and CDR2 are GTSNPN and SVGIG (reference sequence). With V trimmed by 1 base and J by 4 bases, 4 bases remained unmatched. The full variable domain, rest sourced from reference TRBV30 and TRBJ1-3, is SQTIHQWPATLVQPVGSPLSLECTVEGTSNPNLYWYRQAAGRGLQLLFYSVGIGQISSEVPQNLSASRPQDRQFILSSKKLLLSDSGFYLCAWSARGLGNTIYFGEGSWLTVV.

The CDR3 DNA sequence: TGCGCCAGCAGCTTGTTAGCTTTGAGCGGGGAGGTATACAATGAGCAGTTCTTC. The encoded protein is CASSLLALSGEVYNEQFF. The J gene is TRBJ2-1, the V gene TRBV5-1; TRBD2 matches 7 bases. Germline loops: CDR1 SGHRS, CDR2 YFSETQ. This CDR3 region has 18 residues. The V segment lost 1 base and the J segment 4 bases; nucleotides outside the gene matches: 14.

Here the CDR3 DNA reads TGTGCCGGAAGTGACAGGGGGGCCATCAACGTCCTGACTTTC. It specifies CAGSDRGAINVLTF. This chain links TRBV27 with TRBJ2-6; TRBD1 matches 9 bases. Germline V gives CDR1 MNHEY, CDR2 SMNVEV (reference sequence). The junction had 11 bases not matched to a gene; V was cut back by 11 bases and J by 9 bases. This CDR3 is 14 amino acids long.

This clone was seen once. The rearrangement joins TRBV27 to TRBJ1-6; D gene ambiguous. Germline assignment: CDR1 MNHEY and CDR2 SMNVEV (reference sequence). The CDR3 contains 12 residues. The ends were cut back, 8 bases at V and 0 bases at J, with 2 bases in the middle. The CDR3 loop reads CASSSYNSPLHF. The DNA of the CDR3 is TGTGCCAGCTCCTCCTATAATTCACCCCTCCACTTT.

The V and J genes are TRBV10-1 and TRBJ1-5; D is possibly TRBD1 (5 bases). Germline V lookup: CDR1 WNHNN, CDR2 SYGVQD (reference sequence). The germline V and J ends were trimmed by 6 bases and 0 bases, with 15 bases remaining between them. This CDR3 is built from 16 residues. The CDR3 protein is CASREKLRDSNQPQHF. CDR3 DNA: TGCGCCAGCAGGGAAAAGCTCAGGGATAGCAATCAGCCCCAGCATTTT.

The genes are TRBV7-6 and TRBJ2-7, with 8 positions matching TRBD1. The germline CDR1 and CDR2 sequences are SGHVS and FNYEAQ. V lost 0 bases to trimming and J lost 6 bases; unmatched junction nucleotides: 7. CDR3 length: 15 amino acids. The chain's CDR3 is CASSLAGQGLGEQYF. The CDR3 region has the DNA TGTGCCAGCAGCTTAGCAGGACAGGGCTTAGGCGAGCAGTACTTC.

The chain uses TRBV9 and TRBJ2-3; 10 bases fit TRBD1. The CDR3 sequence is 15 residues long. J lost 4 bases, V lost 2 bases, and 4 bases had no gene match. Germline V gives CDR1 SGDLS, CDR2 YYNGEE. CDR3 sequence (DNA): TGTGCCAGCAGCGTTTGGACAGGGGGGGCAGATACGCAGTATTTT. Protein sequence: CASSVWTGGADTQYF.

The CDR3 region is CASSSDPATDTQYF. The CDR3 DNA sequence: TGTGCCAGCAGCTCGGACCCTGCCACAGATACGCAGTATTTT. The gene calls are TRBV11-2 and TRBJ2-3, with D unclear. This CDR3 is built from 14 residues. Germline lookup yields CDR1 SGHAT and CDR2 FQNNGV. The V and J ends lost 4 bases and 2 bases respectively, with 10 bases between them. Full variable domain (missing parts from reference TRBV11-2 and TRBJ2-3): EAGVAQSPRYKIIEKRQSVAFWCNPISGHATLYWYQQILGQGPKLLIQFQNNGVVDDSQLPKDRFSAERLKGVDSTLKIQPAKLEDSAVYLCASSSDPATDTQYFGPGTRLTVL.

In nucleotides, the CDR3 is TGTGCCAGCAGTAATCAAGGGGGCGAGCAGTACTTC. This gives the protein CASSNQGGEQYF. The V call is TRBV6-6, the J call TRBJ2-7; the D gene is possibly TRBD1 (6 bases). The V gene lost 5 bases and the J gene lost 6 bases, with 11 bases spanning the gap. CDR1 is MNHNY and CDR2 is SVGAGI in the germline V gene (reference sequence). CDR3 length: 12 amino acids.

The table lists this clone with a few counts. The chain has TRBV7-9 and TRBJ2-3; 9 bases are shared with TRBD2. Per germline, CDR1 SEHNR and CDR2 FQNEAQ (reference sequence). V lost 1 base to trimming and J lost 2 bases; unmatched junction nucleotides: 7. This CDR3 spans 17 amino acids. The CDR3 DNA reads TGTGCCAGCAGCTTAGGCCGACTAGCGGAGATCACAGATACGCAGTATTTT. As protein: CASSLGRLAEITDTQYF.

This clone was observed once. V gene TRBV5-5 combines with J gene TRBJ2-5, with 8 nucleotides matching TRBD1. V was clipped by 5 bases and J by 5 bases; unmatched bases: 11. This CDR3 region has 15 residues. CDR1 is SGHKS and CDR2 is YYEKEE in the germline V gene (reference sequence). The CDR3 DNA sequence: TGTGCCAGCAGGTCAAGCTCAGGGGGCTGGGAGACCCAGTACTTC. Translation: CASRSSSGGWETQYF.

The rearrangement joins TRBV28 to TRBJ2-7; the match to TRBD2 covers 9 bases. This CDR3 has 13 amino acids. Germline CDR1 reads MDHEN; CDR2 reads SYDVKM. With V trimmed by 11 bases and J by 2 bases, 7 bases remained unmatched. The CDR3 sequence: CAAAGGPPYEQYF. The CDR3 region has the DNA TGTGCCGCAGCGGGGGGCCCCCCCTACGAGCAGTACTTC. Full variable domain (rest looked up from reference TRBV28 and TRBJ2-7): DVKVTQSSRYLVKRTGEKVFLECVQDMDHENMFWYRQDPGLGLRLIYFSYDVKMKEKGDIPEGYSVSREKKERFSLILESASTNQTSMYLCAAAGGPPYEQYFGPGTRLTVT.

J is TRBJ1-1 and V is TRBV5-1, with D maybe TRBD1 (5 bases). CDR3 length: 14 amino acids. Trimming shortened V by 1 base and J by 5 bases, and 12 bases separated the two germline ends. Germline V gene sequence: CDR1 SGHRS, CDR2 YFSETQ. CDR3 sequence: CASSLLSGGTEAFF. The CDR3 nucleotides read TGCGCCAGCAGCTTGCTTTCCGGGGGGACTGAAGCTTTCTTT.

The sample holds a few counts of this clone. The chain combines TRBV11-2 with TRBJ1-6; D is undetermined. The CDR3 loop spans 13 amino acids. Trimming stripped 5 bases from V and 7 bases from J, with 9 bases between. CDR1 and CDR2 from the germline V gene are SGHAT and FQNNGV. In DNA form, the CDR3 reads TGTGCCAGCAGCCCCCCTTTGAATTCACCCCTCCACTTT. This codes for CASSPPLNSPLHF.

The chain couples TRBV29-1 to TRBJ2-1; possibly TRBD1 or TRBD2 for D (5 bases each). Per germline, CDR1 SQVTM and CDR2 ANQGSEA. The length of the CDR3 is 14 residues. Trimming stripped 8 bases from V and 0 bases from J, with 14 bases between. CDR3 amino acids: CSIRRDRSYNEQFF. The CDR3 DNA is TGCAGCATAAGAAGGGACCGCTCCTACAATGAGCAGTTCTTC.

The chain has TRBV5-1 and TRBJ1-3; a possible D gene is TRBD1 (6 bases). The CDR3 consists of 17 residues. Trimming removed 0 bases from V and 3 bases from J, with 16 bases in between. The V gene's germline CDR1 is SGHRS and CDR2 YFSETQ. CDR3 in DNA: TGCGCCAGCAGCTTGGGTGTCCTACAGGGTTATGGAAACACCATATATTTT. It is translated as CASSLGVLQGYGNTIYF.

The rearrangement uses TRBV5-4 and TRBJ2-6, with unresolved D. CDR3 length: 15 amino acids. V was cut by 2 bases and J by 0 bases, with 6 bases left in between. Germline values: CDR1 SGHNT, CDR2 YYREEE (reference sequence). The CDR3 DNA follows: TGTGCCAGCAGCTTAGTGCGCTCTGGGGCCAACGTCCTGACTTTC. Protein sequence: CASSLVRSGANVLTF.

This clone has only one observation. This chain uses TRBV29-1 with TRBJ2-5; possible D gene TRBD2, 7 bases. Per the germline V gene, CDR1 is SQVTM and CDR2 is ANQGSEA. Trimming stripped 2 bases from V and 5 bases from J, with 15 bases between. The CDR3 totals 14 residues. The CDR3 sequence is CSVESSGGAETQYF. CDR3 sequence (DNA): TGCAGCGTTGAAAGTTCGGGGGGCGCGGAGACCCAGTACTTC.

This clone has a single count. The rearrangement uses TRBV4-2 and TRBJ1-5; a possible D gene is TRBD1 (5 bases). The germline CDR1 and CDR2 sequences are LGHNA and YNFKEQ. The V end lost 5 bases, the J end lost 3 bases, and 11 bases lay between the germline ends. The CDR3 is 14 amino acids. This CDR3 reads CASSWQGANQPQHF. In DNA form, the CDR3 reads TGTGCCAGCAGCTGGCAGGGTGCCAATCAGCCCCAGCATTTT.

The J gene is TRBJ2-7, the V gene TRBV28; D is undetermined. Trimming took 6 bases from V and 3 from J, leaving 6 bases between them. The CDR3 runs to 11 residues. Germline CDR1 MDHEN, CDR2 SYDVKM. The CDR3 sequence is CASRAGYEQYF. CDR3 nucleotides: TGTGCCAGCAGGGCAGGCTACGAGCAGTACTTC.

J is TRBJ1-3 and V is TRBV19; perhaps TRBD1 as D (5 bases). The germline CDR1 and CDR2 sequences are LNHDA and SQIVND (reference sequence). The CDR3 extends over 16 amino acids. Trimming cost V 1 base and J 0 bases, with 10 bases left between them. CDR3 DNA: TGTGCCAGTAGTATAGTACGGGGCTCCTCTGGAAACACCATATATTTT. Translated, it gives CASSIVRGSSGNTIYF. Drawing the rest from reference TRBV19 and TRBJ1-3, the complete variable domain is DGGITQSPKYLFRKEGQNVTLSCEQNLNHDAMYWYRQDPGQGLRLIYYSQIVNDFQKGDIAEGYSVSREKKESFPLTVTSAQKNPTAFYLCASSIVRGSSGNTIYFGEGSWLTVV.

CDR3 in DNA: TGTGCCAGCAGCTCGGTAGCGGGGGGATCTAGCACAGATACGCAGTATTTT. It is translated as CASSSVAGGSSTDTQYF. V and J are TRBV5-4 and TRBJ2-3, with 10 bases that match TRBD2. The germline CDR1 and CDR2 sequences are SGHNT and YYREEE (reference sequence). This CDR3 is built from 17 residues. V shed 3 bases and J 0 bases; nucleotides not matched to a gene: 7.